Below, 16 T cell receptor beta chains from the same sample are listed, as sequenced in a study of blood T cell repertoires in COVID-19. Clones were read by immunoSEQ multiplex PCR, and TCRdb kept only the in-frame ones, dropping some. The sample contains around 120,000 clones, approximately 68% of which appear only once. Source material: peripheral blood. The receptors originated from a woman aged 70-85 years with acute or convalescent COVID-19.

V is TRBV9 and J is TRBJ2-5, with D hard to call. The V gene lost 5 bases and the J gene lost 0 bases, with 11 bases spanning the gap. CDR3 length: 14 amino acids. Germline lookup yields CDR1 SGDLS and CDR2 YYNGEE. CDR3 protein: CASSRSGYQETQYF. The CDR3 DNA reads TGTGCCAGCAGTCGATCAGGTTACCAAGAGACCCAGTACTTC.

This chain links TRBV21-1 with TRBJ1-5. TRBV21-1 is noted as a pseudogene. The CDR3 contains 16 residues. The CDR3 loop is CASSKVFPSEGGPQHF. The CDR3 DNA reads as TGTGCCAGCAGCAAAGTGTTCCCATCCGAAGGCGGTCCCCAGCATTTT.

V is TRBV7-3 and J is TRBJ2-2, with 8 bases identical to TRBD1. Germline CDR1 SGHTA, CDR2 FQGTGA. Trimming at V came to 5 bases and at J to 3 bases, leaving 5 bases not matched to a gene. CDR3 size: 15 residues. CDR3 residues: CASSPGQGHTGELFF. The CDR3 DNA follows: TGTGCCAGCAGCCCCGGACAGGGACACACCGGGGAGCTGTTTTTT.

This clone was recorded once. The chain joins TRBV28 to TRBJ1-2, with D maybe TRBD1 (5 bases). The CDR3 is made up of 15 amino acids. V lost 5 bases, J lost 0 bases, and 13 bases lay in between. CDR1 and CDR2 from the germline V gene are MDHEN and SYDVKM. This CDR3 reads CASSPPDSANYGYTF. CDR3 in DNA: TGTGCCAGCAGTCCCCCAGACAGTGCTAACTATGGCTACACCTTC.

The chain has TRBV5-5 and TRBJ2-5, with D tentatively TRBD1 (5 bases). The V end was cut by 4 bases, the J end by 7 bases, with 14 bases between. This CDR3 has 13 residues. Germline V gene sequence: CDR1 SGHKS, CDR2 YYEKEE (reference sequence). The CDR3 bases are TGTGCCAGCAGCCAGGGCGTAGGCGGGACCCAGTACTTC. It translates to CASSQGVGGTQYF.

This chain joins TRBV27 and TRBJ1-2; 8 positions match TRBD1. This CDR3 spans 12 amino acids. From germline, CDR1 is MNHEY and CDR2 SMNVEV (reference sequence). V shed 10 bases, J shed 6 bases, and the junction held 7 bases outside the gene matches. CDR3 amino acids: CATTDRDHGYTF. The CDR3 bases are TGTGCCACCACGGACAGGGATCATGGCTACACCTTC.

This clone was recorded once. CDR3 sequence reads: CASGTVEAFF. The CDR3 nucleotides are TGTGCCAGTGGGACAGTTGAAGCTTTCTTT. The chain joins TRBV19 to TRBJ1-1, with 7 bases lining up with TRBD1. The CDR3 is 10 residues long. Germline loops: CDR1 LNHDA, CDR2 SQIVND (reference sequence). V trimming: 8 bases; J trimming: 7 bases; junction bases outside the gene matches: 1.

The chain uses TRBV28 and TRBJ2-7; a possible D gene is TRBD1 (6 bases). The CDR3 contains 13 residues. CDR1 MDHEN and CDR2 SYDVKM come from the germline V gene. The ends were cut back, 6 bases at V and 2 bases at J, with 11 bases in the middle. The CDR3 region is CASRVQGTYEQYF. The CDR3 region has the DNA TGTGCCAGCAGAGTACAGGGTACCTACGAGCAGTACTTC.

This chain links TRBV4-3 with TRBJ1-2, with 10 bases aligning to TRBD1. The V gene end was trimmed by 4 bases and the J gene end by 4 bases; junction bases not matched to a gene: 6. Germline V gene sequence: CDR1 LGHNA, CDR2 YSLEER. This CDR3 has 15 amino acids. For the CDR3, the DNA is TGCGCCAGCAGCCTCAGACAGGGGGCAGGCTATGGCTACACCTTC. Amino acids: CASSLRQGAGYGYTF.

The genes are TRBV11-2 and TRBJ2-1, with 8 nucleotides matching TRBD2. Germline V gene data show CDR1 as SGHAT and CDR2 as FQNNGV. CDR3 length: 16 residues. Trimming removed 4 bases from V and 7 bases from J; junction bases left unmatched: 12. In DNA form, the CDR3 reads TGTGCCAGCAGCTGGTTACTTCTCGGGAGGGTTAATGAGCAGTTCTTC. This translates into CASSWLLLGRVNEQFF.

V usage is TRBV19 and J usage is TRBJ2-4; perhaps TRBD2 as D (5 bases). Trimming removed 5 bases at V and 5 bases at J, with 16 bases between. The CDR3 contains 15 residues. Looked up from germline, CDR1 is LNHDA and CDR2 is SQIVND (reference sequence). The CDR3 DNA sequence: TGTGCCAGTAGTTTTGGTCCGGGGAGTCAAAACATTCAGTACTTC. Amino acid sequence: CASSFGPGSQNIQYF.

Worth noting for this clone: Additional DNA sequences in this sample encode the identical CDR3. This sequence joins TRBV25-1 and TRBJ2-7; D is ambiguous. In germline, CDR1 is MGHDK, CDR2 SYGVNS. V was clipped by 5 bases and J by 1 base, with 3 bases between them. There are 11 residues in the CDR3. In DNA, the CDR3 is TGTGCCAGCAGTCTTTCCTACGAGCAGTACTTC. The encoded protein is CASSLSYEQYF.

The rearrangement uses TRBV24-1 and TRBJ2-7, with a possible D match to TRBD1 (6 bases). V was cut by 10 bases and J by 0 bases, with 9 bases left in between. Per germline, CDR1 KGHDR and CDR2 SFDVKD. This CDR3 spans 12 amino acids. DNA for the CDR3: TGTGCCACGGGACAAGACTCCTACGAGCAGTACTTC. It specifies CATGQDSYEQYF.

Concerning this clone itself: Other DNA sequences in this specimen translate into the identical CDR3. The CDR3 spells CASSPDRPEAFF. The DNA of the CDR3 is TGTGCCAGCAGCCCAGACAGGCCCGAAGCTTTCTTT. The chain employs TRBV6-6 and TRBJ1-1; D might be TRBD1 (6 bases). There are 12 residues in the CDR3. CDR1 and CDR2 from the germline V gene are MNHNY and SVGAGI (reference sequence). With 6 bases removed from V and 8 bases from J, the gap between germline ends came to 13 bases.

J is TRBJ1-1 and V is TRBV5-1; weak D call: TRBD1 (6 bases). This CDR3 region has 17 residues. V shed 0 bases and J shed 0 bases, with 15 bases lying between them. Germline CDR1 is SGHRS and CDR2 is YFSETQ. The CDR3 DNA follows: TGCGCCAGCAGCTTGGCCTGGACAGCTAACATGAACACTGAAGCTTTCTTT. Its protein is CASSLAWTANMNTEAFF.

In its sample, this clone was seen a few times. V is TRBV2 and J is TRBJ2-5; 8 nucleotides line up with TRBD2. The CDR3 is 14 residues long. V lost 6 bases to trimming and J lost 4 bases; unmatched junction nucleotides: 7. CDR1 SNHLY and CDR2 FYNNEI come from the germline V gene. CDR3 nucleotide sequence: TGTGCCAGCAGATCGGGGGGGCCTCGAGAGACCCAGTACTTC. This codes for CASRSGGPRETQYF.